This record looks at one T cell receptor (beta chain) sequence and its context. The data were obtained in a study of shared T cell receptors in the human thymus. Germline trimming cut 7 bases from V and 2 bases from J; bases unmatched to any gene: 13. Germline lookup yields CDR1 MDHEN and CDR2 SYDVKM. The CDR3 extends over 18 amino acids. Sequencing was performed with immunoSEQ multiplex PCR; in TCRdb, only in-frame clones are kept and a portion is missing. This table holds roughly 710,000 clones, around 85% found once. The sample also formed part of further work on human thymus T cells. That source adds: Related research found strongly overlapping thymic repertoires in unrelated individuals.

The TCR sequence derives from a girl under three years old with a congenital heart defect. The chain couples TRBV28 to TRBJ1-6; 8 bases map to TRBD1. Sequenced material: thymocytes. In DNA, the CDR3 is TGTGCCAGCACCCAATACCCGGACAGGGCCGCCTATAATTCACCCCTCCACTTT. Its protein product is CASTQYPDRAAYNSPLHF.